These 10 T cell receptor beta chains originate from one sample sequenced in a study of blood T cells in healthy people across ages. PCR was performed a second time for roughly 7 to 11 cycles using a sample-barcoded 5' primer and a J-beta primer mix. MiXCR, applied by TCRdb to the 5' RACE reads, yields one record per CDR3 protein. The sample lists 600,000 to 1,000,000 distinct CDR3 sequences; roughly 50% were seen once. The sequencing input was blood. The receptors derive from a man aged 25-40 years in good health.

This clonotype was counted between two and nine times. The V and J genes are TRBV5-1 and TRBJ2-4, with 9 bases lining up with TRBD2. The J call is doubtful: the DNA matches TRBJ2-7 better. There are 14 residues in the CDR3. The germline V gene has CDR1 SGHRS and CDR2 YFSETQ. CDR3 sequence (DNA): TGCGCCAGCACCCGTAGCGGGGGAATGTACGAGCAGTACTTC. It specifies CASTRSGGMYEQYF.

The chain has TRBV7-2 and TRBJ2-7; D uncertain. The CDR3 is 15 amino acids. Germline V gives CDR1 SGHTA, CDR2 FQGNSA. Trimming shortened V by 2 bases and J by 3 bases, and 14 bases separated the two germline ends. The CDR3 DNA follows: TGTGCCAGCAGCTTATTTTACTCCAGTCTCTACGAGCAGTACTTC. The encoded protein is CASSLFYSSLYEQYF.

The gene calls are TRBV6-1 and TRBJ1-2; D gene ambiguous. CDR1 and CDR2 (germline): MNHNS, SASEGT. This CDR3 region has 13 residues. V shed 1 base and J shed 2 bases, with 5 bases lying between them. The CDR3 loop reads CASSEDENYGYTF. The CDR3 DNA reads TGTGCCAGCAGTGAAGACGAGAACTATGGCTACACCTTC.

In regard to this clonotype: A read error may account for a junction end that differs from germline. The chain employs TRBV12-3 or TRBV12-4 and TRBJ2-4, with 7 bases lining up with TRBD1. CDR3 length: 17 residues. The CDR3 sequence: CASSPLTTGVGKYIQYF. CDR3 DNA: TGTGCCAGCAGCCCCCTTACTACAGGGGTCGGCAAATACATTCAGTACTTC.

The chain is built from TRBV7-2 and TRBJ2-1; D ambiguous. V lost 5 bases, J lost 0 bases, and 11 bases lay in between. The CDR3 totals 15 residues. Germline V CDR1 and CDR2: SGHTA, FQGNSA. The CDR3 DNA is TGTGCCAGCAGCCGAACAGTGAGCTCCTACAATGAGCAGTTCTTC. Amino acids: CASSRTVSSYNEQFF.

The rearrangement uses TRBV2 and TRBJ1-5; D is unresolved. The germline CDR1 and CDR2 sequences are SNHLY and FYNNEI. Trimming pared 8 bases from V and 0 bases from J, leaving 20 bases between. The CDR3 is 17 residues long. The CDR3 coding sequence is TGTGCCAGCTCGAAAGGGATTCCCGGGAGTAGCAATCAGCCCCAGCATTTT. It encodes CASSKGIPGSSNQPQHF.

The rearrangement joins TRBV5-1 to TRBJ1-1; 7 bases map to TRBD1. This CDR3 contains 16 residues. J was trimmed by 5 bases and V by 1 base; bases with no gene match: 11. Per the germline V gene, CDR1 is SGHRS and CDR2 is YFSETQ. The CDR3 loop reads CASSLTGAAPRTEAFF. CDR3 coding DNA: TGCGCCAGCAGCTTGACAGGGGCCGCGCCGAGGACTGAAGCTTTCTTT.

V gene TRBV5-1 combines with J gene TRBJ2-7, with unresolved D. V gave up 3 bases and J gave up 7 bases, with 23 bases separating them. Germline assignment: CDR1 SGHRS and CDR2 YFSETQ. The CDR3 consists of 16 residues. Written as DNA, the CDR3 is TGCGCCAGCAGCTGGAAGCAGGAGATCTCCTACAATGAGCAGTACTTC. Translating gives CASSWKQEISYNEQYF.

This chain uses TRBV7-9 with TRBJ1-5; D not resolved. The CDR3 is made up of 17 amino acids. CDR1 and CDR2 from the germline V gene are SEHNR and FQNEAQ (reference sequence). Between the trimmed V and J ends, which lost 1 base and 2 bases, there was a span of 15 bases. Here the CDR3 DNA reads TGTGCCAGCAGCTTAGGGTCCGGCCCGGAGGGCAATCAGCCCCAGCATTTT. Its protein product is CASSLGSGPEGNQPQHF.

This clonotype was counted between two and nine times. The V and J genes are TRBV7-2 and TRBJ2-4; TRBD2 aligns across 9 bases. The J call may be mistaken, given a closer DNA end match to TRBJ2-7. This CDR3 contains 16 residues. From germline, CDR1 is SGHTA and CDR2 FQGNSA. This chain's CDR3 is CASSSDLTSGSYEQYF. DNA of the CDR3: TGTGCCAGCAGCTCCGACCTGACTAGCGGCTCCTACGAGCAGTACTTC.